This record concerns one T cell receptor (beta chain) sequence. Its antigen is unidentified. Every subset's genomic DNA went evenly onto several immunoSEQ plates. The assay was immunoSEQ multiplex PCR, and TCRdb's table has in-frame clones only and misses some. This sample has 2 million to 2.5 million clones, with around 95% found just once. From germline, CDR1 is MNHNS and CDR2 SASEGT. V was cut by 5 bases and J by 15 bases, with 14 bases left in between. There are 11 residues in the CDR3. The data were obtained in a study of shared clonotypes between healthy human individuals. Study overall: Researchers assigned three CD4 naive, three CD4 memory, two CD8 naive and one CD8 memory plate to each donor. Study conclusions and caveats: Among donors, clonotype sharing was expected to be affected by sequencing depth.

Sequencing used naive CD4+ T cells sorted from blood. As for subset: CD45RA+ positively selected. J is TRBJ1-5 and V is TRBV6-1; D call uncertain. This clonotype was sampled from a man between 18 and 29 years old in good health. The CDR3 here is CASSFDRKRHF. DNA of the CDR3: TGTGCCAGCAGTTTCGACCGGAAACGGCATTTT.